A selection of T cell receptor beta chains follows, all from one sample in a study of blood T cell repertoires in COVID-19. Only in-frame clones appear in the TCRdb table, and some are missing; sequencing was by immunoSEQ multiplex PCR. The sample consists of a few hundred thousand clones, roughly 88% of them appearing once. The sequencing sample was made of peripheral blood. The receptors originated from a man in his fifties with COVID-19, enrolled during active disease. Each CDR3 is given without its conserved first and last residue. A D gene is named only where the DNA matches it firmly.

>TRBJ2-5|.|TRBV30
AWSVLGYTAQY
>TRBJ1-3|.|TRBV19
ASSIVYSQTTTGNTIY
>TRBJ1-6|.|TRBV6-6
ASSTGQVSPLH
>TRBJ1-1|TRBD1|TRBV19
ASSIDAQGARNTEAF
>TRBJ1-1|.|TRBV19
ASSMAGPTEAF
>TRBJ2-1|TRBD2|TRBV7-3
ASSLGTSGYYNEQF
>TRBJ2-7|.|TRBV6-5
ASTPGADVYEQY
>TRBJ2-7|TRBD1|TRBV2
ASSVEGTGGERY
>TRBJ1-6|.|TRBV27
ASSPGYNSPLH
>TRBJ2-7|TRBD2|TRBV7-9
ASSSRLAGTYEQY
>TRBJ1-4|TRBD1|TRBV6-1
ASSEATGGGEKLF
>TRBJ2-3|.|TRBV7-2
ASSSRDFPLGLDTQY
>TRBJ1-4|TRBD1|TRBV6-5
ASSYATGLEKLF
>TRBJ1-3|TRBD1|TRBV6-6
ASSYPRTGSGNTIY
>TRBJ2-7|.|TRBV11-3
ASSLGRGLADEQY
>TRBJ2-7|.|TRBV12-5
ASGATGDSQEQY
>TRBJ1-4|.|TRBV25-1
ATGQPQNEKLF
>TRBJ1-2|.|TRBV4-2
ASSQAGEEHGYT
>TRBJ1-1|.|TRBV6-6
ASSYSETEAF
>TRBJ2-5|.|TRBV18
ASSPSLQETQY
>TRBJ2-5|.|TRBV18
ASSTYQETQY
>TRBJ1-1|.|TRBV6-5
ASSYRGGTEAF
>TRBJ2-1|TRBD2|TRBV12-5
ASGWRTGTSGNNEQF
>TRBJ2-7|.|TRBV10-1
ASSRQADAYEQY
>TRBJ2-2|.|TRBV4-1
ATQGQNTGELF
>TRBJ2-7|.|TRBV6-5
ASSLNTRGEQY
>TRBJ2-5|TRBD1|TRBV24-1
ATSDPGQGTETQY
>TRBJ1-5|TRBD1|TRBV2
ASNPGQGDQPQH
>TRBJ2-5|.|TRBV5-1
ASSSTGTSVVETQY
>TRBJ2-7|TRBD2|TRBV7-2
ASSFQGGPYYEQY
>TRBJ2-3|TRBD2|TRBV10-1
ASSLAGSTDTQY
>TRBJ2-3|.|TRBV5-8
ASSWTGTDTQY
>TRBJ2-2|.|TRBV24-1
ATQQNTGELF
>TRBJ2-3|.|TRBV9
ASSVALVTDTQY
>TRBJ2-7|.|TRBV27
ASSFERPSSYEQY
>TRBJ2-5|TRBD2|TRBV5-8
ASIRGGTWGETQY
>TRBJ2-7|.|TRBV6-6
ASSPSFYEQY
>TRBJ2-3|TRBD1|TRBV29-1
SDRQGAYTQY
>TRBJ2-7|TRBD1|TRBV10-3
AISESTGAGNEQY
>TRBJ2-7|TRBD2|TRBV4-1
ASSQTSGSDSYEQY
>TRBJ1-5|TRBD1|TRBV27
ASRSGTGDQPQH